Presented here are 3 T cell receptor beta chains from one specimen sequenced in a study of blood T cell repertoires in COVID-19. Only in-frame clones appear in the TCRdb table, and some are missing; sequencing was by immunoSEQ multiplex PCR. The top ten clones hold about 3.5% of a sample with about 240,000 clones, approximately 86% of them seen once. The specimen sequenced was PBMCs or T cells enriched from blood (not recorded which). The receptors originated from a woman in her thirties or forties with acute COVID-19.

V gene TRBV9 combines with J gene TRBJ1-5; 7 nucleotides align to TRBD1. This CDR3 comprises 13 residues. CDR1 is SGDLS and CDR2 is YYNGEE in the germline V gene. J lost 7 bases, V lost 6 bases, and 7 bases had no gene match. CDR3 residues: CASNYRGGQPQHF. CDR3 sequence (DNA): TGTGCCAGCAACTACAGGGGCGGGCAGCCCCAGCATTTT.

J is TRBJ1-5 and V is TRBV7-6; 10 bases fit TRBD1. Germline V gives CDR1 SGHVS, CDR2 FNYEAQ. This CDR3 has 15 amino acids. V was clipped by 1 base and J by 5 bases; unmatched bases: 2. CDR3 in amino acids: CASSLDGTGDQPQHF. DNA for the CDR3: TGTGCCAGCAGCTTAGACGGGACAGGGGATCAGCCCCAGCATTTT.

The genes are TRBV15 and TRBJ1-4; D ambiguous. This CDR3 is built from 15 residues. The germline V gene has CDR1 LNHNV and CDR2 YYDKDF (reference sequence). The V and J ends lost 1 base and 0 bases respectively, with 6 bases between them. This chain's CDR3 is CATSRVQTTNEKLFF. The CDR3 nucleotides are TGTGCCACCAGCAGAGTACAGACAACTAATGAAAAACTGTTTTTT.